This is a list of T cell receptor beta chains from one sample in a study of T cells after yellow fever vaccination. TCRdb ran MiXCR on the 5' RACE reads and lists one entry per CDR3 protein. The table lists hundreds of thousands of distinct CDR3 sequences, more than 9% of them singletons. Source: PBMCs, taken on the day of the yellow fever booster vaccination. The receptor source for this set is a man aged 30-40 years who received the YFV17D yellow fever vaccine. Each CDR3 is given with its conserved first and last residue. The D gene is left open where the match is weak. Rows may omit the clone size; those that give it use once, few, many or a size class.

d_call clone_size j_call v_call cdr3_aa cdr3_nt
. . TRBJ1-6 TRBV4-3 CASSQDRTLYNSPLHF TGCGCCAGCAGCCAAGATCGCACCCTGTATAATTCACCCCTCCACTTT
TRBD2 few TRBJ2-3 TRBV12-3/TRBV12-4 CASRASGASTDTQYF TGTGCCAGCAGGGCTAGCGGGGCTAGCACAGATACGCAGTATTTT
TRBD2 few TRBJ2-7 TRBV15 CATSPTGTSGIEQYF TGTGCCACCAGCCCTACCGGGACTAGCGGGATCGAGCAGTACTTC
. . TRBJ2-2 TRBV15 CATSAGTPNTGELFF TGTGCCACCAGCGCCGGGACGCCGAACACCGGGGAGCTGTTTTTT
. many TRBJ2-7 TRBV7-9 CASSPRDKSYEQYF TGTGCCAGCAGCCCCCGGGACAAGTCCTACGAGCAGTACTTC
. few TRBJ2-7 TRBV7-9 CASGGRYSYEQYF TGTGCCAGCGGGGGCCGCTATTCCTACGAGCAGTACTTC
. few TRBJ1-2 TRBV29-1 CSVEVSRHSNYGYTF TGCAGCGTTGAAGTTAGCCGGCACAGCAACTATGGCTACACCTTC
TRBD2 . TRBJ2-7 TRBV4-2 CASSQRLAGASSYEQYF TGTGCCAGCAGCCAGCGGCTAGCGGGAGCGAGCTCCTACGAGCAGTACTTC
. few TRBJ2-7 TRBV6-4 CASSAGPNHEQYF TGTGCCAGCAGTGCCGGGCCGAACCACGAGCAGTACTTC
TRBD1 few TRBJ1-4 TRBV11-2 CASSLERQGGRREKLFF TGTGCCAGCAGCTTAGAACGGCAAGGGGGCCGGCGAGAAAAACTGTTTTTT
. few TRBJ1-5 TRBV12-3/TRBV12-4 CASSWGQQPQHF TGTGCCAGCAGTTGGGGTCAACAGCCCCAGCATTTT
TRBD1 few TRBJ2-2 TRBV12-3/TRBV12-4 CASSFRQGDTGELFF TGTGCCAGCAGTTTTCGACAGGGTGACACCGGGGAGCTGTTTTTT
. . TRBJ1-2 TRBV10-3 CAISEIVGSGYTF TGTGCCATCAGTGAGATCGTGGGAAGTGGCTACACCTTC
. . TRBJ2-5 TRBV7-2 CASSSVQETQYF TGTGCCAGCAGTTCGGTTCAAGAGACCCAGTACTTC
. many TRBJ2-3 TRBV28 CASSFALLGTDTQYF TGTGCCAGCAGTTTCGCCCTCCTGGGCACAGATACGCAGTATTTT
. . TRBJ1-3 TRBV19 CASSIANQHSGNTIYF TGTGCCAGTAGTATCGCCAACCAGCACTCTGGAAACACCATATATTTT
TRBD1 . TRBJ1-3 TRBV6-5 CASSSMGDRAGNTIYF TGTGCCAGCAGTTCGATGGGCGACAGGGCCGGAAACACCATATATTTT
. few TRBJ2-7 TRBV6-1 CASREWDTYEQYF TGTGCCAGCAGGGAATGGGACACCTACGAGCAGTACTTC
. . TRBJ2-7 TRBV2 CTSSLTQTTYEQYF TGTACCAGCAGCCTCACTCAGACCACCTACGAGCAGTACTTC
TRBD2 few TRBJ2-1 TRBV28 CASSSLAASYNEQFF TGTGCCAGCAGTTCCCTAGCGGCTTCCTACAATGAGCAGTTCTTC
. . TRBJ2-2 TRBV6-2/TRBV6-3 CASGKVTGSYTGELFF TGTGCCAGCGGCAAAGTAACAGGGAGTTACACCGGGGAGCTGTTTTTT
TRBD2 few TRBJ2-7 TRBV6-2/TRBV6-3 CASSWTSGSSSYEQYF TGTGCCAGCAGTTGGACCAGCGGGAGTTCTTCCTACGAGCAGTACTTC
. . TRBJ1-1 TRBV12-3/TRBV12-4 CASSTRSSEAFF TGTGCCAGCAGTACCCGAAGTTCGGAAGCTTTCTTT
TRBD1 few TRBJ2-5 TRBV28 CASSPLTGGLKETQYF TGTGCCAGCAGTCCCCTGACAGGGGGCTTGAAAGAGACCCAGTACTTC
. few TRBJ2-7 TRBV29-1 CSVQQGIYEQYF TGCAGCGTGCAACAGGGAATCTACGAGCAGTACTTC
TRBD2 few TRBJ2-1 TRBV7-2 CASSLGGLAGEKQFF TGTGCCAGCAGCTTAGGGGGACTAGCGGGAGAGAAGCAGTTCTTC
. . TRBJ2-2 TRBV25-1 CASSEVGTTGELFF TGTGCCAGCAGTGAAGTAGGCACAACCGGGGAGCTGTTTTTT
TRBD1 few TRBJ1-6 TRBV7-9 CASSPRGLGSPLHF TGTGCCAGCAGCCCCAGGGGGCTCGGATCACCCCTCCACTTT
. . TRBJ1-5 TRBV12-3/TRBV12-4 CASSGQNNQPQHF TGTGCCAGCAGCGGACAGAACAATCAGCCCCAGCATTTT
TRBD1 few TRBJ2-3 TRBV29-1 CSGLFRRTGGADTQYF TGCAGCGGCCTGTTCCGGAGGACAGGGGGCGCAGATACGCAGTATTTT
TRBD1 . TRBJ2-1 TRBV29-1 CSGDRQNNEQFF TGCAGCGGGGACAGGCAGAACAATGAGCAGTTCTTC
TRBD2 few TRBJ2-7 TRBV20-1 CSARVISSGTYEQYF TGCAGTGCTAGGGTGATCTCTAGCGGCACCTACGAGCAGTACTTC
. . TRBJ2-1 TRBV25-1 CASSDARTLTYNEQFF TGTGCCAGCAGTGATGCCCGGACGTTAACCTACAATGAGCAGTTCTTC
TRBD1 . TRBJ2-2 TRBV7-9 CASSTPRGQGYTGELFF TGTGCCAGCAGTACACCCAGAGGACAGGGCTACACCGGGGAGCTGTTTTTT
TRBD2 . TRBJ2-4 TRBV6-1 CASTPTGLADAKNIQYF TGTGCCAGCACTCCCACCGGACTAGCGGACGCCAAAAACATTCAGTACTTC
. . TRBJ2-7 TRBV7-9 CASSLREYEQYF TGTGCCAGCAGCTTACGCGAGTACGAGCAGTACTTC
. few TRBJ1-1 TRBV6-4 CASSAPGIRVEF TGTGCCAGCAGTGCTCCGGGTATACGGGTCGAATTT
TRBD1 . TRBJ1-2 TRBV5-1 CASSLTGETYGYTF TGCGCCAGCAGCTTGACAGGGGAGACCTATGGCTACACCTTC
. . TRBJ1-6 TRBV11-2 CASTSLNNSPLHF TGTGCCAGCACCTCATTGAATAATTCACCCCTCCACTTT
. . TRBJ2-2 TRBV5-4 CASSLGVKHTGELFF TGTGCCAGCAGCTTGGGGGTCAAGCACACCGGGGAGCTGTTTTTT
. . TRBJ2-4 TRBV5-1 CASSLFALDLAKNIQYF TGCGCCAGCAGCTTGTTCGCACTAGATCTAGCCAAAAACATTCAGTACTTC
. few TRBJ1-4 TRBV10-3 CATTEFANEKLFF TGTGCCACGACGGAGTTTGCTAATGAAAAACTGTTTTTT
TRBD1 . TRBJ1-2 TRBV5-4 CASSLTAVTGYGYTF TGTGCCAGCAGCTTGACTGCCGTGACAGGGTATGGCTACACCTTC
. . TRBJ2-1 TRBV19 CASSIGPGEQFF TGTGCCAGTAGTATAGGGCCCGGGGAGCAGTTCTTC
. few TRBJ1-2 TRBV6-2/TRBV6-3 CASSSRRTDGYTF TGTGCCAGCAGTTCAAGACGGACGGATGGCTACACCTTC
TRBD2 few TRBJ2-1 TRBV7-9 CASSVRLAGGNEQFF TGTGCCAGCAGCGTAAGACTAGCGGGTGGCAATGAGCAGTTCTTC
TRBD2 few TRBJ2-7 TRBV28 CASVLAGGLSYEQYF TGTGCCAGCGTGCTTGCGGGGGGGCTCTCCTACGAGCAGTACTTC